Below, one T cell receptor (beta chain) is given with its context. The repertoire was sequenced with immunoSEQ multiplex PCR; TCRdb's copy has only in-frame clones and lacks some. The sample lists 150,000 to 200,000 clones; about 80% were seen once. This study enrolled people aged 18 to 89 from around 26 US geographic areas. Grouping used clinical history reported by participants in a survey and questionnaire. With 5 bases clipped from V and 1 base from J, the junction kept 1 base outside the gene matches. The germline V gene encodes CDR1 LGHDT and CDR2 YNNKEL (reference sequence). CDR3 length: 13 residues. This sample stems from a study of blood T cell repertoires in COVID-19. Across the study: Both acute and convalescent COVID-19 samples were obtained from the United States, Italy and Spain. T cells, B-cell-depleted T cells, or PBMCs provided the cDNA or gDNA that served as material.

Sequencing input: PBMCs or T cells enriched from blood (not recorded which). The chain has TRBV3-1 (or the pseudogene TRBV3-2) and TRBJ1-2, with 7 bases lining up with TRBD1. This clonotype was sampled from a man aged 45-65 years who had recovered from COVID-19. The CDR3 protein is CASSRQGNYGYTF. Here the CDR3 DNA reads TGTGCCAGCAGCAGACAGGGTAACTATGGCTACACCTTC.